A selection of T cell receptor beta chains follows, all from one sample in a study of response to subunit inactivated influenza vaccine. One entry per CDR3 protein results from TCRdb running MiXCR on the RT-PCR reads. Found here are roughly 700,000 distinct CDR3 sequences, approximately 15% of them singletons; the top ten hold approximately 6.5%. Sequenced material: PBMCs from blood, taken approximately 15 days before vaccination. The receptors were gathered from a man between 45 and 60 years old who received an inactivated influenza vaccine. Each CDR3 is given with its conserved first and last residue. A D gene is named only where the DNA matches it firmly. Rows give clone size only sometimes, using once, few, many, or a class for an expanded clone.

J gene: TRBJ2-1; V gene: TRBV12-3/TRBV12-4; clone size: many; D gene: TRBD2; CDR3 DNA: TGTGCCAGCAGCGAACGACTAGCGGGTAGGAATGAGCAGTTCTTC; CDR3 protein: CASSERLAGRNEQFF
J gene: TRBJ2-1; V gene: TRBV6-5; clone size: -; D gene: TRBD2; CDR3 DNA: TGTGCCAGCAGTTACTCGGGACTAGCGGGCGCTGAGCAGTTCTTC; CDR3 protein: CASSYSGLAGAEQFF
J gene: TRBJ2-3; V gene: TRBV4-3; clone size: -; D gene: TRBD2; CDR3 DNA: TGCGCCAGCAGCCAAGATCTAGCTAGCGGGGGAACCACTAGCACAGATACGCAGTATTTT; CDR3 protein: CASSQDLASGGTTSTDTQYF
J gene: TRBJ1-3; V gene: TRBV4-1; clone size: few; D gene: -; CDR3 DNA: TGCGCCAGCAGCCAAGTAGACAGGATCTCTGGAAACACCATATATTTT; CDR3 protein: CASSQVDRISGNTIYF
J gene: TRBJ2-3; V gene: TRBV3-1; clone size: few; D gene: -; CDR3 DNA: TGTGCCAGCAGCCAAGATATGGCAGGTAGCACAGATACGCAGTATTTT; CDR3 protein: CASSQDMAGSTDTQYF
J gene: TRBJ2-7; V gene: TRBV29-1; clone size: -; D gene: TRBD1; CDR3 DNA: TGCAGCGTTGAAGATTTCGGACAGGGGAACGTCGAGCAGTACTTC; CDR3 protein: CSVEDFGQGNVEQYF
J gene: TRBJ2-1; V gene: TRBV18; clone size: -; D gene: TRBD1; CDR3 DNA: TGTGCCAGCTCACCAAGGGGACAGATTTACAATGAGCAGTTCTTC; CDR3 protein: CASSPRGQIYNEQFF
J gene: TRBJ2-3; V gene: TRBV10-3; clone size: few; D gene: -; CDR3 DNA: TGTGCCATCAGTGAGTCGAAGGCGGGGTCGGGCACAGATACGCAGTATTTT; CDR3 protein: CAISESKAGSGTDTQYF
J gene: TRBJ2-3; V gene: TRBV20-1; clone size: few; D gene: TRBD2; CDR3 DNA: TGCAGTGCAGCCCTAGCGGGAGTTGATACGCAGTATTTT; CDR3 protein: CSAALAGVDTQYF
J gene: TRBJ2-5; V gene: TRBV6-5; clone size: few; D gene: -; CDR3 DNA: TGTGCCAGCAGTTACTCGATTTATGAGACCCAGTACTTC; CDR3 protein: CASSYSIYETQYF
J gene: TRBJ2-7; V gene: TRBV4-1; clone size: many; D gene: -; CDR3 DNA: TGCGCCAGCAGCCATCCAGGGGTTAACTACGAGCAGTACTTC; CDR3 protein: CASSHPGVNYEQYF
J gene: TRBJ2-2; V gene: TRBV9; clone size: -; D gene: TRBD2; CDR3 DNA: TGTGCCAGCAGCCCGGGACTAGCGGGAGTTGGTACCGGGGAGCTGTTTTTT; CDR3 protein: CASSPGLAGVGTGELFF
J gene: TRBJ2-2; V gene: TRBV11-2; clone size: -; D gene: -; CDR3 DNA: TGTGCCAGCAGCTTATGGAGGGACACCGGGGAGCTGTTTTTT; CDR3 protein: CASSLWRDTGELFF
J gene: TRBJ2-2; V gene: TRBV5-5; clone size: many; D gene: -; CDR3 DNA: TGTGCCAGCAGTCAACAGGTGGACACCGGGGAGCTGTTTTTT; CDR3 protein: CASSQQVDTGELFF
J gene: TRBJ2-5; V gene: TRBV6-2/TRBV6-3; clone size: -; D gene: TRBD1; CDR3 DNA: TGTGCCAGCAGTACGACAGGGCCAGAGACCCAGTACTTC; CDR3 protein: CASSTTGPETQYF
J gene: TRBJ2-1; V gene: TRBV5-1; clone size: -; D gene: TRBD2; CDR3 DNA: TGCGCCAGCAGCTTCCGGACTAGCGGGGGGGGATACAATGAGCAGTTCTTC; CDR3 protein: CASSFRTSGGGYNEQFF
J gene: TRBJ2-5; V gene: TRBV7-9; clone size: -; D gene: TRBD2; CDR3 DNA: TGTGCCAGCAGCTCTATGACTAGCAGGTTCCAAGAGACCCAGTACTTC; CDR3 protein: CASSSMTSRFQETQYF
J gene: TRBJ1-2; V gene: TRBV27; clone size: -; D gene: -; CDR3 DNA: TGTGCCAGCAGTCCCATCGAGGATAACTATGGCTACACCTTC; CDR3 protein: CASSPIEDNYGYTF
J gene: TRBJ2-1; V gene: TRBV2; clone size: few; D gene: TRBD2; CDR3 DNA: TGTGCCAGCAGTGTCAGGGCTAGCGGCTCGGATGAGCAGTTCTTC; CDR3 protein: CASSVRASGSDEQFF
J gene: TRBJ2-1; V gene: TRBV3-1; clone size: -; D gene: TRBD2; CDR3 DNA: TGTGCCAGCAGCTCCCGGGGGGGGTATGAGCAGTTCTTC; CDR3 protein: CASSSRGGYEQFF
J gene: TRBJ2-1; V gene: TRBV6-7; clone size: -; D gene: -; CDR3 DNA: TGTGCCAGCAGTTACTCTGGAGGGGGCAAAAAGCGGGAGACGAATGAGCAGTTCTTC; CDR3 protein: CASSYSGGGKKRETNEQFF
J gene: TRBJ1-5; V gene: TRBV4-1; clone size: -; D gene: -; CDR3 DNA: TGCGCCAGCAGCCAAGACGGCCAGCTTCAGCCCCAGCATTTT; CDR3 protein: CASSQDGQLQPQHF
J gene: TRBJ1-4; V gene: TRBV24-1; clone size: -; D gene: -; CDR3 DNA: TGTGCCACCAGTGTAGCCGCCCTTAATGAAAAACTGTTTTTT; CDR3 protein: CATSVAALNEKLFF
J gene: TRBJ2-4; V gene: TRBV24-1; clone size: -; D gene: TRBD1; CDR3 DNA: TGTGCCACCAGTGCACGGACAGGGTCCAAAAACATTCAGTACTTC; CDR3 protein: CATSARTGSKNIQYF
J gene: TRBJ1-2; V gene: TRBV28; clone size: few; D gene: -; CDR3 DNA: TGTGCCAGCAGTTTATGGGCCAGGGAGAACTATGGCTACACCTTC; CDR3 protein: CASSLWARENYGYTF
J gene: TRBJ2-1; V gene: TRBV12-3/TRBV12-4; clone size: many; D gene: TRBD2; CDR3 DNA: TGTGCCAGCAGTTTCTCTAGCGGGGGGTCCGGGGAGCAGTTCTTC; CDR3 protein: CASSFSSGGSGEQFF
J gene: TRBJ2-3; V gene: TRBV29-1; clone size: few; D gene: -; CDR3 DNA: TGCAGCGTTGAAGATGAGACCTGGGGCACAGATACGCAGTATTTT; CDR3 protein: CSVEDETWGTDTQYF
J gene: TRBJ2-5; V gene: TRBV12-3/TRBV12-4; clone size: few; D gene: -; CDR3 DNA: TGTGCCAGCAGTCCCCAGGGAGGGGGGGAGACCCAGTACTTC; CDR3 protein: CASSPQGGGETQYF
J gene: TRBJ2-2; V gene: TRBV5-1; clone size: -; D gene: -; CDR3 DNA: TGCGCCAGCAGCTCCCCGGGCCCCCTGGACGGGGAGCTGTTTTTT; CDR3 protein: CASSSPGPLDGELFF
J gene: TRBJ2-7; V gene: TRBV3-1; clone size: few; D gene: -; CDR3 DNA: TGTGCCAGCAGCCAAGAAGCTAGCAGACACGAGCAGTACTTC; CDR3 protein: CASSQEASRHEQYF
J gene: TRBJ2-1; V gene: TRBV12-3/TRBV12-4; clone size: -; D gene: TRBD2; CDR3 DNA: TGTGCCAGCAGTTCTGCGGGAGAGAACGATAATGAGCAGTTCTTC; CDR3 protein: CASSSAGENDNEQFF
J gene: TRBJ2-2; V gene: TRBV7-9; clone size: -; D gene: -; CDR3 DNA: TGTGCCAGCAGCTTAAAGGGGGGCTCCGGGGAGCTGTTTTTT; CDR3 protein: CASSLKGGSGELFF
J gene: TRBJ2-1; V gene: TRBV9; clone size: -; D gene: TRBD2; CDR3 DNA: TGTGCCAGCAGCGTCACTAGCGGGAGGCCTTACAATGAGCAGTTCTTC; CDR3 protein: CASSVTSGRPYNEQFF
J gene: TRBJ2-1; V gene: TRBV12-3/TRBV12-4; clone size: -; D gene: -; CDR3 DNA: TGTGCCAGCAGTTTCCCCGGGAGTTTCAATGAGCAGTTCTTC; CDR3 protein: CASSFPGSFNEQFF
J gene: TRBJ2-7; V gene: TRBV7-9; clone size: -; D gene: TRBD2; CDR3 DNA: TGTGCCAGCAGCCCCCGGGGGGAGGGCCACGAGCAGTACTTC; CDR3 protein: CASSPRGEGHEQYF